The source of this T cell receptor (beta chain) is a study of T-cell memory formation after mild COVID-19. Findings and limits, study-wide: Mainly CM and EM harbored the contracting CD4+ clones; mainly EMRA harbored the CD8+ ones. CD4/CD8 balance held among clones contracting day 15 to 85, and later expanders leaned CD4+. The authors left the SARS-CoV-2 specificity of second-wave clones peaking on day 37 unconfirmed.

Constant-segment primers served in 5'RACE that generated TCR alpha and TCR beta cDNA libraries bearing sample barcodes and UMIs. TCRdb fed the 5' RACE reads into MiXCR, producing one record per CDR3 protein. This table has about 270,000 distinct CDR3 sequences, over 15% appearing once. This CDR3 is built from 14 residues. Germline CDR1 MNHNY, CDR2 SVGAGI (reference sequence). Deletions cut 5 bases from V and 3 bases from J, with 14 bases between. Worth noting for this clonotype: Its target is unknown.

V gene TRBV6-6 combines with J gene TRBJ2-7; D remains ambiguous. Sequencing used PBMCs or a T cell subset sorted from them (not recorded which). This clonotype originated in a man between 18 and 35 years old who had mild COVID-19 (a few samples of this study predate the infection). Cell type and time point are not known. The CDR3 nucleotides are TGTGCCAGCAGTGACCGACTGAGCAACTACGAGCAGTACTTC. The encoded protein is CASSDRLSNYEQYF.